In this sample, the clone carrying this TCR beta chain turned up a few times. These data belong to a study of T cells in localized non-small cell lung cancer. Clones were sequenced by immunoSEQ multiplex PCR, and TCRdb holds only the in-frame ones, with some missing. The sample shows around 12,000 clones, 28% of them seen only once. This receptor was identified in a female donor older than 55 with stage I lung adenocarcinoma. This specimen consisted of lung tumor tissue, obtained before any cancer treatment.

The CDR3 here is CASGTGQESNQPQHF. CDR3 DNA sequence: TGTGCCAGCGGAACCGGGCAGGAAAGCAATCAGCCCCAGCATTTT. The chain carries TRBV11-3 and TRBJ1-5; D gene unclear. This CDR3 has 15 amino acids. Germline lookup yields CDR1 SGHNT and CDR2 YENEEA. The V gene lost 8 bases and the J gene lost 1 base, with 15 bases spanning the gap.